The present TCR beta chain was sequenced within a study of blood T cells in healthy people across ages. As concerns this clonotype: Its antigen is unidentified.

Trimming at V came to 6 bases and at J to 4 bases, leaving 10 bases not matched to a gene. Germline V lookup: CDR1 MNHEY, CDR2 SVGAGI. This CDR3 is built from 15 residues. Study results and caveats: Per-million-T-cell TCR beta diversity fell roughly linearly with age.

Sample-barcoded 5' priming and a J-beta primer mix drove a second PCR of about 6 to 12 cycles. Using its own MiXCR run on the 5' RACE reads, TCRdb lists one record per CDR3 protein. The data show 760,000 or so distinct CDR3 sequences, roughly 25% seen once. This sample also belongs to another study, concerning T cells of mothers and their children.

The TCR sequence derives from a boy aged 5-17 years in good health. Sequencing was performed on blood. The chain has TRBV6-5 and TRBJ2-5; 8 positions agree with TRBD2. CDR3 sequence: CASSLLSGGGETQYF. The CDR3 DNA follows: TGTGCCAGCAGCCTCTTGAGCGGGGGAGGAGAGACCCAGTACTTC.